These 31 T cell receptor beta chains were all obtained from the same sample, sequenced in a study of T cell changes during pregnancy in multiple sclerosis. Profiled with immunoSEQ multiplex PCR; TCRdb holds only in-frame clones, not every one. The repertoire holds around 35,000 clones, 92% seen once, with approximately 0.5% in the top ten. This specimen was CD4+ T cells from peripheral blood mononuclear cells, taken after pregnancy. These receptors all stem from a female donor with multiple sclerosis, enrolled in a pregnancy study.

This clone occurred once. The J gene is TRBJ2-7, the V gene TRBV6-1; weak D call: TRBD1 (5 bases). Deletions cut 7 bases from V and 0 bases from J, with 13 bases between. From germline, CDR1 is MNHNS and CDR2 SASEGT. The CDR3 is 14 residues long. CDR3 coding DNA: TGTGCCAGCATAGGGGCCAGGGCCTCCTACGAGCAGTACTTC. Translating it yields CASIGARASYEQYF.

The chain couples TRBV9 to TRBJ2-7, with D possibly being TRBD2 (5 bases). The CDR3 consists of 14 residues. The germline V gene has CDR1 SGDLS and CDR2 YYNGEE. Trimming cost V 2 bases and J 0 bases, with 9 bases left between them. The CDR3 spells CASSVRGTSYEQYF. CDR3 sequence (DNA): TGTGCCAGCAGCGTCCGGGGAACCTCCTACGAGCAGTACTTC.

This chain joins TRBV25-1 and TRBJ2-5; D is possibly TRBD2 (5 bases). Germline CDR1 MGHDK, CDR2 SYGVNS. The CDR3 is made up of 13 amino acids. With 0 bases removed from V and 5 bases from J, the gap between germline ends came to 7 bases. The CDR3 nucleotides read TGTGCCAGCAGTGAATACTGGGAGGAGACCCAGTACTTC. Translation gives CASSEYWEETQYF.

V usage is TRBV11-3 and J usage is TRBJ2-5; TRBD1 agrees at 7 bases. In germline, CDR1 is SGHNT, CDR2 YENEEA. J lost 2 bases, V lost 3 bases, and 9 bases had no gene match. CDR3 length: 16 residues. The CDR3 sequence: CASSFSGGRGQETQYF. For the CDR3, the DNA is TGTGCCAGCAGCTTCTCAGGTGGCAGGGGGCAAGAGACCCAGTACTTC.

The rearrangement links TRBV19 to TRBJ1-3; D call uncertain. The germline V and J ends were trimmed by 1 base and 0 bases, with 7 bases remaining between them. CDR3 length: 15 amino acids. Looked up from germline, CDR1 is LNHDA and CDR2 is SQIVND (reference sequence). DNA for the CDR3: TGTGCCAGTAGTATAGTTGGCAGCTCTGGAAACACCATATATTTT. Its protein product is CASSIVGSSGNTIYF. The full variable domain, its missing parts supplied by reference TRBV19 and TRBJ1-3, is DGGITQSPKYLFRKEGQNVTLSCEQNLNHDAMYWYRQDPGQGLRLIYYSQIVNDFQKGDIAEGYSVSREKKESFPLTVTSAQKNPTAFYLCASSIVGSSGNTIYFGEGSWLTVV.

The V and J genes are TRBV29-1 and TRBJ2-2; D might be TRBD2 (7 bases). CDR3 length: 14 amino acids. From germline, CDR1 is SQVTM and CDR2 ANQGSEA. V was clipped by 5 bases and J by 4 bases, with 14 bases between them. For the CDR3, the DNA is TGCAGCGTTCTCGGGGGGCAAGTCACCGGGGAGCTGTTTTTT. Translation: CSVLGGQVTGELFF.

This clone was found once. The J gene is TRBJ2-5, the V gene TRBV15, with 10 bases aligning to TRBD1. This CDR3 is built from 16 residues. Germline assignment: CDR1 LNHNV and CDR2 YYDKDF (reference sequence). J was trimmed by 0 bases and V by 1 base; bases with no gene match: 2. The CDR3, as DNA: TGTGCCACCAGCAGAGGGGACAGGGGCAACCAAGAGACCCAGTACTTC. It translates to CATSRGDRGNQETQYF.

DNA for the CDR3: TGTGCCAGCAGCTCCTATACTAGGACTAGCGGGAGGGGGGTCTACAATGAGCAGTTCTTC. Amino acids: CASSSYTRTSGRGVYNEQFF. This rearrangement joins TRBV13 to TRBJ2-1; 15 bases line up with TRBD2. Germline V CDR1 and CDR2: PRHDT, FYEKMQ (reference sequence). This CDR3 contains 20 residues. V gave up 4 bases and J gave up 3 bases; unmatched junction bases: 13.

This chain uses TRBV4-1 with TRBJ2-1, with 9 bases that match TRBD2. The V and J ends lost 1 base and 7 bases, in that order; junction bases with no gene match: 8. CDR1 and CDR2 (germline): MGHRA, YSYEKL. This CDR3 comprises 16 residues. CDR3: CASSQGAGGPWNEQFF. In DNA, the CDR3 is TGCGCCAGCAGCCAAGGGGCGGGGGGGCCATGGAATGAGCAGTTCTTC.

V gene TRBV18 combines with J gene TRBJ1-2, with 10 bases lining up with TRBD1. Germline V gene data show CDR1 as KGHSH and CDR2 as LQKENI. The J segment lost 11 bases and the V segment lost 1 base, leaving 10 bases of the junction unmatched. The CDR3 sequence is 15 residues long. The CDR3 DNA is TGTGCCAGCTCACCACGGAAAGGGACAGGGGACGGATACACCTTC. Amino acid sequence: CASSPRKGTGDGYTF.

The CDR3 is CASSPRQSGYTF. As DNA, the CDR3 is TGTGCCAGCAGCCCACGACAGAGCGGCTACACCTTC. V usage is TRBV5-5 and J usage is TRBJ1-2, with a weak D call TRBD1 (5 bases). The germline V and J ends were trimmed by 4 bases and 8 bases, with 12 bases remaining between them. Germline V CDR1 and CDR2: SGHKS, YYEKEE (reference sequence). This CDR3 is built from 12 residues.

The CDR3 DNA follows: TGTGCCAGCAGCTTAGGCCACAGGGTGGACTCCTACGAGCAGTACTTC. It specifies CASSLGHRVDSYEQYF. The chain has TRBV7-8 and TRBJ2-7; D possibly corresponds to TRBD1 (6 bases). Germline lookup yields CDR1 SGHVS and CDR2 FQNEAQ. The ends were cut back, 1 base at V and 0 bases at J, with 13 bases in the middle. CDR3 length equals 16 residues.

The rearrangement uses TRBV5-3 and TRBJ1-3; D gene ambiguous. TRBV5-3 is treated as an ORF (open reading frame) with a function not yet certain. CDR3 length equals 16 residues. Trimming removed 4 bases from V and 0 bases from J, with 14 bases in between. CDR3 loop: CARSDIEPLSGNTIYF. The CDR3 DNA reads as TGTGCCAGAAGCGACATCGAACCTCTCTCTGGAAACACCATATATTTT.

This clone was recorded only once. This sequence joins TRBV2 and TRBJ1-2; unclear D gene. The germline CDR1 and CDR2 sequences are SNHLY and FYNNEI. Between the trimmed V and J ends, which lost 4 bases and 1 base, there was a span of 7 bases. The CDR3 has 13 residues. This CDR3 reads CASSAEINYGYTF. The CDR3 bases are TGTGCCAGCAGTGCCGAGATTAACTATGGCTACACCTTC.

V usage is TRBV7-2 and J usage is TRBJ2-1, with 9 bases fitting TRBD2. CDR1 SGHTA and CDR2 FQGNSA come from the germline V gene. The length of the CDR3 is 16 residues. The J segment lost 9 bases and the V segment lost 3 bases, leaving 12 bases of the junction unmatched. The CDR3 is CASSLGLAGIGGEQFF. In nucleotides, the CDR3 is TGTGCCAGCAGCTTGGGCCTAGCGGGGATTGGCGGTGAGCAGTTCTTC. The full variable domain, with the rest looked up from reference TRBV7-2 and TRBJ2-1, is GAGVSQSPSNKVTEKGKDVELRCDPISGHTALYWYRQSLGQGLEFLIYFQGNSAPDKSGLPSDRFSAERTGGSVSTLTIQRTQQEDSAVYLCASSLGLAGIGGEQFFGPGTRLTVL.

This clone was seen just once. Mismatch with germline at one junction end may stem from a read error. The chain combines TRBV5-4 with TRBJ2-7, with TRBD2 matching over 8 bases. This CDR3 has 12 amino acids. The germline CDR1 and CDR2 sequences are SGHNT and YYREEE (reference sequence). The DNA for the CDR3 is TGTGCCAGCAGCTTAGCGGGCGGGCGGGGGGACTTC. It translates to CASSLAGGRGDF. Full variable domain (outside the CDR3, taken from reference TRBV5-4 and TRBJ2-7): ETGVTQSPTHLIKTRGQQVTLRCSSQSGHNTVSWYQQALGQGPQFIFQYYREEENGRGNFPPRFSGLQFPNYSSELNVNALELDDSALYLCASSLAGGRGDFGPGTRLTVT.

The chain links TRBV7-9 to TRBJ2-5; TRBD1 matches at 7 bases. The CDR3 is made up of 15 amino acids. Germline CDR1 SEHNR, CDR2 FQNEAQ (reference sequence). After removal of 1 base from V and 4 bases from J, the junction contained 6 bases not matched to a gene. Here the CDR3 DNA reads TGTGCCAGCAGCTTAGTAGGGGGCGCGTTAGAGACCCAGTACTTC. Residues: CASSLVGGALETQYF.

V is TRBV2 and J is TRBJ2-1, with a tentative D call TRBD1 (6 bases). Germline loops: CDR1 SNHLY, CDR2 FYNNEI. This CDR3 contains 13 residues. With 9 bases removed from V and 0 bases from J, the gap between germline ends came to 9 bases. This CDR3 is CASQGSSYNEQFF. In DNA, the CDR3 is TGTGCCAGTCAGGGGAGCTCCTACAATGAGCAGTTCTTC. Drawing the rest from reference TRBV2 and TRBJ2-1, the complete variable domain is EPEVTQTPSHQVTQMGQEVILRCVPISNHLYFYWYRQILGQKVEFLVSFYNNEISEKSEIFDDQFSVERPDGSNFTLKIRSTKLEDSAMYFCASQGSSYNEQFFGPGTRLTVL.

This clone has only a few counts. The rearrangement links TRBV19 to TRBJ2-5, with 11 positions matching TRBD1. Germline trimming cut 4 bases from V and 5 bases from J; bases unmatched to any gene: 9. The CDR3 sequence is 16 residues long. The V gene's germline CDR1 is LNHDA and CDR2 SQIVND (reference sequence). CDR3 nucleotide sequence: TGTGCCAGTAGTAACGGACAGGGGGCATTAAGGGAGACCCAGTACTTC. Protein sequence: CASSNGQGALRETQYF.

The CDR3, as DNA: TGTGCCAGCAGCGCCACTGACAGGGCTGAGGACATTCAGTACTTC. This translates into CASSATDRAEDIQYF. The chain links TRBV7-2 to TRBJ2-4, with 7 bases that match TRBD1. There are 15 residues in the CDR3. CDR1 and CDR2 from the germline V gene are SGHTA and FQGNSA. V trimming: 5 bases; J trimming: 8 bases; junction bases outside the gene matches: 12.

The gene calls are TRBV19 and TRBJ2-3; 9 bases are shared with TRBD1. The trim removed 3 bases at V and 0 bases at J, leaving 7 bases unmatched. CDR3 length: 17 residues. Germline lookup yields CDR1 LNHDA and CDR2 SQIVND (reference sequence). The CDR3 is CASSIWGQGVSTDTQYF. The CDR3 DNA sequence: TGTGCCAGTAGTATCTGGGGACAGGGAGTTAGCACAGATACGCAGTATTTT.

The chain joins TRBV11-2 to TRBJ2-2; D is perhaps TRBD1 (6 bases). The CDR3 spans 13 residues. The ends were cut back, 8 bases at V and 4 bases at J, with 11 bases in the middle. The germline V gene encodes CDR1 SGHAT and CDR2 FQNNGV. The CDR3 region has the DNA TGTGCCAGCTATGGGGGCGTCACCGGGGAGCTGTTTTTT. Translation gives CASYGGVTGELFF.

The V and J genes are TRBV9 and TRBJ1-3, with TRBD1 matching over 8 bases. The germline gives CDR1 SGDLS, CDR2 YYNGEE. V lost 4 bases, J lost 4 bases, and 13 bases stayed unmatched. The CDR3 is 17 residues long. This CDR3 is CASSPHVQGAPGNTIYF. Here the CDR3 DNA reads TGTGCCAGCAGCCCCCATGTTCAGGGGGCGCCGGGAAACACCATATATTTT.

The chain has TRBV18 and TRBJ1-5; no firm D call. Trimming removed 6 bases at V and 0 bases at J, with 12 bases between. This CDR3 contains 15 residues. Germline CDR1 reads KGHSH; CDR2 reads LQKENI. CDR3 loop: CASSSDINSNQPQHF. The DNA of the CDR3 is TGTGCCAGCTCCTCCGACATCAATAGCAATCAGCCCCAGCATTTT.

The chain's CDR3 is CASSVFGILNTEAFF. CDR3 DNA: TGTGCCAGCTCAGTTTTCGGGATTCTGAACACTGAAGCTTTCTTT. This rearrangement joins TRBV18 to TRBJ1-1; D remains unclear. Germline CDR1 is KGHSH and CDR2 is LQKENI. V was trimmed by 5 bases and J by 0 bases, leaving 13 bases between them. The CDR3 runs to 15 residues.

In this sample, this clone turned up once. The chain uses TRBV19 and TRBJ2-7, with 7 bases fitting TRBD1. This CDR3 is 12 amino acids long. The junction had 1 base not matched to a gene; V was cut back by 3 bases and J by 5 bases. CDR1 LNHDA and CDR2 SQIVND come from the germline V gene (reference sequence). The CDR3 region is CASSITGDEQYF. CDR3 DNA sequence: TGTGCCAGTAGTATCACAGGGGACGAGCAGTACTTC.

This chain uses TRBV28 with TRBJ2-1; 14 positions match TRBD2. This CDR3 spans 19 amino acids. Germline loops: CDR1 MDHEN, CDR2 SYDVKM. The V segment lost 0 bases and the J segment 6 bases; nucleotides outside the gene matches: 10. The CDR3 loop reads CASSLWGLAGAGRINEQFF. DNA of the CDR3: TGTGCCAGCAGTTTATGGGGACTAGCGGGAGCCGGGAGAATCAATGAGCAGTTCTTC. The full variable domain, its missing parts supplied by reference TRBV28 and TRBJ2-1, is DVKVTQSSRYLVKRTGEKVFLECVQDMDHENMFWYRQDPGLGLRLIYFSYDVKMKEKGDIPEGYSVSREKKERFSLILESASTNQTSMYLCASSLWGLAGAGRINEQFFGPGTRLTVL.

The gene calls are TRBV6-1 and TRBJ2-1; 9 bases align to TRBD2. CDR1 is MNHNS and CDR2 is SASEGT in the germline V gene. V gave up 3 bases and J gave up 8 bases; unmatched junction bases: 11. This CDR3 is built from 16 residues. The CDR3 reads CASSDARSGRFHEQFF. DNA of the CDR3: TGTGCCAGCAGTGATGCCCGGAGCGGGAGGTTCCATGAGCAGTTCTTC.

This clone is a singleton in its sample. This chain uses TRBV6-6 with TRBJ1-2; TRBD1 matches 8 bases. The CDR3 totals 16 residues. Trimming cost V 4 bases and J 8 bases; bases outside gene matches: 15. Germline V lookup: CDR1 MNHNY, CDR2 SVGAGI (reference sequence). CDR3 protein: CASSSTGATRSGGYTF. For the CDR3, the DNA is TGTGCCAGCAGTTCGACAGGGGCCACTCGATCGGGGGGCTACACCTTC.

This chain connects TRBV9 to TRBJ1-1, with D possibly being TRBD1 (5 bases). Per the germline V gene, CDR1 is SGDLS and CDR2 is YYNGEE. The CDR3 sequence is 13 residues long. Trimming took off 4 bases at V and 2 bases at J, with 9 bases between the two ends. CDR3 in DNA: TGTGCCAGCAGCCCAGGGCCCAACACTGAAGCTTTCTTT. It is translated as CASSPGPNTEAFF.

The chain couples TRBV7-6 to TRBJ1-1; D may be TRBD1 (5 bases). The CDR3 consists of 14 residues. V lost 1 base to trimming and J lost 3 bases, with 9 bases between them. Per germline, CDR1 SGHVS and CDR2 FNYEAQ. Here the CDR3 DNA reads TGTGCCAGCAGCTTAGGGCGGGGGGACACTGAAGCTTTCTTT. The encoded protein is CASSLGRGDTEAFF.